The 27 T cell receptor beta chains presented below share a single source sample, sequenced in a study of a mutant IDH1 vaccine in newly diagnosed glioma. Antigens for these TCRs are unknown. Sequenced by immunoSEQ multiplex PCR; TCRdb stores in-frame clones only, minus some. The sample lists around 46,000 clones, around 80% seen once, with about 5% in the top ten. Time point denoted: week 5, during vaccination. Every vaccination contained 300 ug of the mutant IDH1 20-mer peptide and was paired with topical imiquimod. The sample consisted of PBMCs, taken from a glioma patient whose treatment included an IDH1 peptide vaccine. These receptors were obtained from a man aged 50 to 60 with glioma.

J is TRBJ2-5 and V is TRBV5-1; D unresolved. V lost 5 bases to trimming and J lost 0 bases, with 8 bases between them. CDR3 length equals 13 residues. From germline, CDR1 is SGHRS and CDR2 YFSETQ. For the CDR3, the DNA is TGCGCCAGCAGGTTAGGGAACCAAGAGACCCAGTACTTC. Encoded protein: CASRLGNQETQYF.

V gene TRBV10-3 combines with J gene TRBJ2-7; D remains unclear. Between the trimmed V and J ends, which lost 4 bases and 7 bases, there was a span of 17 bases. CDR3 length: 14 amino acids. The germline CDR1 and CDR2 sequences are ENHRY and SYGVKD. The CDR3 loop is CAISGGNMDVEQYF. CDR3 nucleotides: TGTGCCATCAGTGGGGGAAACATGGATGTTGAGCAGTACTTC.

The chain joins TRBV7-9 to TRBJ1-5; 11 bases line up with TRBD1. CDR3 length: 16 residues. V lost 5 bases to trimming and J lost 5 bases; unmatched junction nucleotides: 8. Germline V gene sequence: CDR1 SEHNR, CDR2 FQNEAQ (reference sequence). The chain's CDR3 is CASSLGGQGAYQPQHF. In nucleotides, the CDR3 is TGTGCCAGCAGCCTAGGCGGACAGGGGGCCTATCAGCCCCAGCATTTT.

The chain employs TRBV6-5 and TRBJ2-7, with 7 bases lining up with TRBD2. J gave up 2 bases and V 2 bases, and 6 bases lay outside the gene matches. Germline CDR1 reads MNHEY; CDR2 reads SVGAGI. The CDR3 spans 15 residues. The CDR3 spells CASSYGRGSTYEQYF. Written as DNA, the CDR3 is TGTGCCAGCAGTTACGGGCGGGGGTCTACCTACGAGCAGTACTTC.

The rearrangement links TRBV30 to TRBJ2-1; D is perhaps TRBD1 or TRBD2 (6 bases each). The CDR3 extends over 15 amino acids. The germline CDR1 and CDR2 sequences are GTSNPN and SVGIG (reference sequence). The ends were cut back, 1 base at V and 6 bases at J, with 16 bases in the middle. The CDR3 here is CAWSGGAGPRNEQFF. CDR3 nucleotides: TGTGCCTGGAGTGGGGGGGCAGGGCCCCGCAATGAGCAGTTCTTC.

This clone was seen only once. Here the CDR3 DNA reads TGTGCCAGTAGTATGGTGCAAGAGACCCAGTACTTC. Its protein product is CASSMVQETQYF. The chain has TRBV19 and TRBJ2-5; D unresolved. Germline CDR1 and CDR2: LNHDA and SQIVND (reference sequence). The CDR3 loop spans 12 amino acids. V was cut by 3 bases and J by 2 bases, with 4 bases left in between.

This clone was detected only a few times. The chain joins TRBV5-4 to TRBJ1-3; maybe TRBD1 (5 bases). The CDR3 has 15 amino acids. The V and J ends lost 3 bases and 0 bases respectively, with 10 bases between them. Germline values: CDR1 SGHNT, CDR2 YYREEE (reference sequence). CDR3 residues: CASSYRSSSGNTIYF. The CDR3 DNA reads TGTGCCAGCAGCTACAGGAGTAGCTCTGGAAACACCATATATTTT.

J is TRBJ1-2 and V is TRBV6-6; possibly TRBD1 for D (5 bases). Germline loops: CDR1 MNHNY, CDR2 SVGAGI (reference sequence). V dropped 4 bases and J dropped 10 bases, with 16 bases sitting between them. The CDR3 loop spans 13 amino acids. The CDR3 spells CASSSPRGVDYTF. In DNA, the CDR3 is TGTGCCAGCAGTTCCCCCCGGGGGGTTGACTACACCTTC.

DNA for the CDR3: TGTGCCAGCAGCTTCCAACGGGGCAGCGGGGTCACCGGGGAGCTGTTTTTT. This sequence encodes CASSFQRGSGVTGELFF. V usage is TRBV7-2 and J usage is TRBJ2-2; TRBD2 matches 7 bases. With 3 bases clipped from V and 4 bases from J, the junction kept 11 bases outside the gene matches. CDR1 and CDR2 from the germline V gene are SGHTA and FQGNSA. This CDR3 is built from 17 residues.

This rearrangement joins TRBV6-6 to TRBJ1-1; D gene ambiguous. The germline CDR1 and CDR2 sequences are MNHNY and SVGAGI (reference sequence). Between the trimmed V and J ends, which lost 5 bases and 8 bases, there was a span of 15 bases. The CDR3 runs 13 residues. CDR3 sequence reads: CASSGGTPPEAFF. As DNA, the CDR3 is TGTGCCAGCAGTGGAGGAACTCCACCCGAAGCTTTCTTT.

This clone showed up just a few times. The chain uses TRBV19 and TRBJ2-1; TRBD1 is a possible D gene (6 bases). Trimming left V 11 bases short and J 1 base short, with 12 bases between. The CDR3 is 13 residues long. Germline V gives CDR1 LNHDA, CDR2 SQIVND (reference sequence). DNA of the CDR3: TGTGCCGCCCGGGACACTTCCTACAATGAGCAGTTCTTC. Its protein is CAARDTSYNEQFF.

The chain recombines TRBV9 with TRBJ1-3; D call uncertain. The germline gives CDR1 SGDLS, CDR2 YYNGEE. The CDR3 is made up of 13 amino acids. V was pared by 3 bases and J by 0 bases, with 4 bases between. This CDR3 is CASSGGSGNTIYF. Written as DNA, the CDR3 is TGTGCCAGCAGCGGGGGCTCTGGAAACACCATATATTTT.

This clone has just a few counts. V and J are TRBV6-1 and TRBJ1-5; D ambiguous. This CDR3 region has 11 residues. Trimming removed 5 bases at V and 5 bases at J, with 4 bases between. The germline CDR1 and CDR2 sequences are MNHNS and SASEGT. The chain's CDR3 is CASSIDQPQHF. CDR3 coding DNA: TGTGCCAGCAGTATTGATCAGCCCCAGCATTTT.

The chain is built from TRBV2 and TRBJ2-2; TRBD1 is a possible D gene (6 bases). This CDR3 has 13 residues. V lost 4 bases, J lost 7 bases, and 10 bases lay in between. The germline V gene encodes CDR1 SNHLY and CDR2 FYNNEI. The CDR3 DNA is TGTGCCAGCAGTGGCAGGGGCGGCGGGGAGCTGTTTTTT. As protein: CASSGRGGGELFF. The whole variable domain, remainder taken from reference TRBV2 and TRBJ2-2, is EPEVTQTPSHQVTQMGQEVILRCVPISNHLYFYWYRQILGQKVEFLVSFYNNEISEKSEIFDDQFSVERPDGSNFTLKIRSTKLEDSAMYFCASSGRGGGELFFGEGSRLTVL.

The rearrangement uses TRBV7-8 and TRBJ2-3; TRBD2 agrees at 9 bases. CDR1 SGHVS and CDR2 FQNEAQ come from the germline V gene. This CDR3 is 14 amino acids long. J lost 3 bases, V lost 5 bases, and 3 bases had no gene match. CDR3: CASSLTSGTDTQYF. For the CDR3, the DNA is TGTGCCAGCAGCCTCACTAGCGGGACAGATACGCAGTATTTT.

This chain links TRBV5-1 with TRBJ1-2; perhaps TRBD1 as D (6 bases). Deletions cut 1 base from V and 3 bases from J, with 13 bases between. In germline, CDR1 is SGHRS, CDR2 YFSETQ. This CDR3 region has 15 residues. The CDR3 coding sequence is TGCGCCAGCAGCTTGTACCTGTCAGGGGACTATGGCTACACCTTC. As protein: CASSLYLSGDYGYTF.

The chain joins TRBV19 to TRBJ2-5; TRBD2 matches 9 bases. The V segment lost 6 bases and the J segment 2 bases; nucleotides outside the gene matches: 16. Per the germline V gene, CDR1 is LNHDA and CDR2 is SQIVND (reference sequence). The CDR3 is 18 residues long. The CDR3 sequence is CASRGRSGGPLGQETQYF. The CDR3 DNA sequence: TGTGCCAGTAGAGGAAGGAGCGGGGGGCCTTTGGGACAAGAGACCCAGTACTTC.

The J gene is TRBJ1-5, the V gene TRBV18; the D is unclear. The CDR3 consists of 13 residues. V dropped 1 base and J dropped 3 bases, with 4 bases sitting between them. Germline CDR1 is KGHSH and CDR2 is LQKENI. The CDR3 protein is CASSPQFNQPQHF. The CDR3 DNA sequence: TGTGCCAGCTCACCACAATTCAATCAGCCCCAGCATTTT.

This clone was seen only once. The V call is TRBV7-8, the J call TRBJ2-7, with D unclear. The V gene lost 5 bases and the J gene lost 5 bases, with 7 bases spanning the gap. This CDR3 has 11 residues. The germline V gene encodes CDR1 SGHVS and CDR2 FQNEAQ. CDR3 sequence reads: CASSAIDEQYF. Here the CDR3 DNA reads TGTGCCAGCAGCGCCATCGACGAGCAGTACTTC. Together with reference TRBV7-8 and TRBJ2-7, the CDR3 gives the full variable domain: GAGVSQSPRYKVAKRGQDVALRCDPISGHVSLFWYQQALGQGPEFLTYFQNEAQLDKSGLPSDRFFAERPEGSVSTLKIQRTQQEDSAVYLCASSAIDEQYFGPGTRLTVT.

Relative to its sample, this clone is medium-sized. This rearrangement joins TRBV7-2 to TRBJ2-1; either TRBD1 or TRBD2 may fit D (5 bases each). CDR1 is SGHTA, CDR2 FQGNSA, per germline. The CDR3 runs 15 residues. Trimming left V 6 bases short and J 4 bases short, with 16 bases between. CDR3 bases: TGTGCCAGCAGTTCCCCGGGACGGAGATACAATGAGCAGTTCTTC. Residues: CASSSPGRRYNEQFF.

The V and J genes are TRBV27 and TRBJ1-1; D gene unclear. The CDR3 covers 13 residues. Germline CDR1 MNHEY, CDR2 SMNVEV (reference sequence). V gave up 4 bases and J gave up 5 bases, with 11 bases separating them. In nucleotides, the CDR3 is TGTGCCAGCAGTTGGGCCGGAGGGACTGAAGCTTTCTTT. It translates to CASSWAGGTEAFF.

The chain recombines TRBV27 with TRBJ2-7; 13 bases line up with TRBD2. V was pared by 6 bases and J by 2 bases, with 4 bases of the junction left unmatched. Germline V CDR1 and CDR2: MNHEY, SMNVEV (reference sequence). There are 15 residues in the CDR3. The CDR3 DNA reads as TGTGCCAGCAGCCCCGGGACTAGCGGGACCTACGAGCAGTACTTC. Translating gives CASSPGTSGTYEQYF.

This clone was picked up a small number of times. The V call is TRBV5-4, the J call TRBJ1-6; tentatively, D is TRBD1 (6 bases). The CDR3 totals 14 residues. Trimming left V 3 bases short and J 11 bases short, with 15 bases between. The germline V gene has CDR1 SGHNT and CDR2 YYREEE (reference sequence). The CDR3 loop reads CASSSGGRPAPLHF. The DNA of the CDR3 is TGTGCCAGCAGCTCGGGGGGGCGCCCGGCACCCCTCCACTTT. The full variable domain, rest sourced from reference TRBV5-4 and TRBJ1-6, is ETGVTQSPTHLIKTRGQQVTLRCSSQSGHNTVSWYQQALGQGPQFIFQYYREEENGRGNFPPRFSGLQFPNYSSELNVNALELDDSALYLCASSSGGRPAPLHFGNGTRLTVT.

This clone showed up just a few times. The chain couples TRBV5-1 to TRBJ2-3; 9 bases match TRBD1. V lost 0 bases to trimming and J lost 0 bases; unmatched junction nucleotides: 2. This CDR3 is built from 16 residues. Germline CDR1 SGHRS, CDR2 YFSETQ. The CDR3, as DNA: TGCGCCAGCAGCTTGGGGGGACAGGGTAGCACAGATACGCAGTATTTT. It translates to CASSLGGQGSTDTQYF.

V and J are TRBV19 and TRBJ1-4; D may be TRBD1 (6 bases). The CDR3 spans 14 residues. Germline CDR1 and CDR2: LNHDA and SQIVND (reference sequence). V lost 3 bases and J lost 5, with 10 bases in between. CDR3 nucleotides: TGTGCCAGTAGTATCAGGGGTTTGAATGAAAAACTGTTTTTT. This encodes CASSIRGLNEKLFF.

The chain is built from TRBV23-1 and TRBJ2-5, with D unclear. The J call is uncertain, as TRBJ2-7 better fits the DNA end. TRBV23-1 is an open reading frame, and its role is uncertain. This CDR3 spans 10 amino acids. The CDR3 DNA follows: TGCGCCAGCCTTTTCTACGAGCAGTACTTC. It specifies CASLFYEQYF.

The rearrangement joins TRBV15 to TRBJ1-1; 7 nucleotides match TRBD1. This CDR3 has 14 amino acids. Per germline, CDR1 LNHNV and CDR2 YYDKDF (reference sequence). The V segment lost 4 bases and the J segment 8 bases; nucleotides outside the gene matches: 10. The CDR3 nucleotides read TGTGCCACCAGCACCAGGGGGGAGGGACCCGAAGCTTTCTTT. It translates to CATSTRGEGPEAFF.